A single sample is the source of the 7 T cell receptor beta chains below, sequenced in a study of metastatic and nonmetastatic thyroid tumors (dated by TCRdb to the early 2020s). None of the patients had been given any treatment before thyroid surgery. The library was obtained by PCR. Sequenced on an Illumina HiSeq 4000. TCRdb reprocessing: public reads trimmed at Q25 with fastp, clones called with MiXCR, in-frame beta chains kept. For this sample there are approximately 21,000 clones; over 20% appear just once. The ten most abundant clones make up about 7.5% of the sample. The sample was adjacent normal tissue. These receptors came from a female donor with papillary thyroid cancer or a benign thyroid nodule (not recorded which). Some clones in this sample may be carry-over from other donors' samples.

This rearrangement joins TRBV6-1 to TRBJ1-6; TRBD1 might be the D (6 bases). Germline V lookup: CDR1 MNHNS, CDR2 SASEGT. Trimming cost V 8 bases and J 4 bases, with 15 bases left between them. This CDR3 contains 15 residues. The CDR3 loop reads CASLGGTPYNSPLHF. DNA of the CDR3: TGTGCCAGCCTCGGGGGGACACCGTATAATTCACCCCTCCACTTT.

V is TRBV11-2 and J is TRBJ2-7, with D uncertain. In germline, CDR1 is SGHAT, CDR2 FQNNGV. V was trimmed by 10 bases and J by 0 bases, leaving 7 bases between them. This CDR3 comprises 11 residues. CDR3 residues: CAISFSYEQYF. For the CDR3, the DNA is TGTGCCATTAGCTTCTCCTACGAGCAGTACTTC.

In this sample, this clone turned up many times. The rearrangement uses TRBV9 and TRBJ2-2, with D possibly matching TRBD2 (5 bases). Trimming took 4 bases from V and 0 from J, leaving 7 bases between them. The CDR3 loop spans 14 amino acids. Germline CDR1 is SGDLS and CDR2 is YYNGEE. CDR3 bases: TGTGCCAGCAGCCCCGGGACGAACACCGGGGAGCTGTTTTTT. This codes for CASSPGTNTGELFF.

Notes on this clone: One end of the junction fails to match germline, which may point to a read error. CDR3 sequence reads: CASSVTGTSGPLDTQYF. CDR3 coding DNA: TGTGCCAGCAGCGTAACCGGGACTAGCGGGCCCCTAGATACGCAGTATTTT. The rearrangement uses TRBV7-3 and TRBJ2-3; 12 bases fit TRBD2. The CDR3 extends over 17 amino acids. Germline V gene lookup returns CDR1 SGHTA and CDR2 FQGTGA.

This clone was counted ten times or more. This CDR3 reads CASSYGGMNTEAFF. The CDR3 region has the DNA TGTGCCAGCAGCTACGGGGGGATGAACACTGAAGCTTTCTTT. The rearrangement uses TRBV6-2 or TRBV6-3 and TRBJ1-1; D perhaps matches TRBD1 (5 bases). This CDR3 is 14 amino acids long. Germline CDR1 and CDR2: MNHEY and SVGEGT. V was cut by 6 bases and J by 0 bases, with 11 bases left in between.

This clone is classed as medium-sized. This sample also contains other DNA sequences that code for the same CDR3. The chain combines TRBV7-2 with TRBJ2-7; D possibly corresponds to TRBD2 (6 bases). This CDR3 contains 14 residues. V lost 5 bases to trimming and J lost 3 bases, with 14 bases between them. Germline lookup yields CDR1 SGHTA and CDR2 FQGNSA. CDR3 coding DNA: TGTGCCAGCAGCCTTAGCGGTAGAATCTACGAGCAGTACTTC. Its protein is CASSLSGRIYEQYF.

In this sample, this clone turned up a few times. The CDR3 reads CSARVARGRMDSPLHF. The CDR3, as DNA: TGCAGTGCTAGAGTGGCCCGGGGCAGGATGGATTCACCCCTCCACTTT. The chain uses TRBV20-1 and TRBJ1-6; TRBD1 is a possible D gene (5 bases). CDR1 and CDR2 (germline): DFQATT, SNEGSKA (reference sequence). Trimming left V 1 base short and J 8 bases short, with 18 bases between. CDR3 length: 16 amino acids.